A selection of T cell receptor beta chains follows, all from one sample in a study of blood T cell repertoires in COVID-19. Clones were read by immunoSEQ multiplex PCR, and TCRdb kept only the in-frame ones, dropping some. The data contain fewer than 200,000 clones, about 86% of them seen just once; the ten biggest clones take up around 3.6%. The sequenced sample was PBMCs or T cells enriched from blood (not recorded which). Every receptor here comes from a woman between 50 and 59 years old in a cohort exposed to, infected with or recovered from COVID-19 (not recorded which). CDR3s include the opening cysteine and the closing phenylalanine or tryptophan. D genes are given only for firm matches. The size entry is marked missing in some rows and otherwise reads once, few, many or a size class.

clone_size	d_call	v_call	j_call	cdr3_nt	cdr3_aa
-	-	TRBV30	TRBJ1-6	TGTGCCTGGAGTGGAGGGCTATCGCAGGCACCCCTCCACTTT	CAWSGGLSQAPLHF
-	-	TRBV19	TRBJ1-2	TGTGCCAGTACCGGACTTTATGGCTACACCTTC	CASTGLYGYTF
-	-	TRBV27	TRBJ2-3	TGTGCCAGCAGTCCCCAGAGGTCAGATACGCAGTATTTT	CASSPQRSDTQYF
-	TRBD1	TRBV29-1	TRBJ1-1	TGCAGCGTTGTCGGACAGGGGGCGCGCACCACTGAAGCTTTCTTT	CSVVGQGARTTEAFF
-	-	TRBV5-1	TRBJ2-7	TGCGCCAGCAGCCCGTCACAGGGTACCCCCTACGAGCAGTACTTC	CASSPSQGTPYEQYF
-	TRBD2	TRBV6-6	TRBJ2-7	TGTGCCAGCAGGGGGAGGGGTTCCTACGAGCAGTACTTC	CASRGRGSYEQYF
-	TRBD1	TRBV11-1	TRBJ1-1	TGTGCCAGCAGCCAGGGCAGGGGGAGCGCTGAAGCTTTCTTT	CASSQGRGSAEAFF
-	TRBD1	TRBV27	TRBJ2-7	TGTGCCAGCAGTCCCTACAGGGGGCGGTACGAGCAGTACTTC	CASSPYRGRYEQYF
-	-	TRBV11-2	TRBJ2-5	TGTGCCAGCAGCTTCGGCGGCGGCCAAGAGACCCAGTACTTC	CASSFGGGQETQYF
-	TRBD1	TRBV6-5	TRBJ1-4	TGTGCCAGCAGTTACTCGAACAGGGGGTTTACGGAAAAACTGTTTTTT	CASSYSNRGFTEKLFF
-	TRBD2	TRBV11-2	TRBJ2-1	TGTGCCAGCACCCTACAGGGACTAGTCGTCAGTGAGCAGTTCTTC	CASTLQGLVVSEQFF
-	TRBD1	TRBV19	TRBJ1-2	TGTGCCAGTAGTGCACAGGGGGCAGACTATGGCTACACCTTC	CASSAQGADYGYTF
once	-	TRBV28	TRBJ1-1	TGTGCCAGCAGTTTACGGGGAACTGAAGCTTTCTTT	CASSLRGTEAFF
once	TRBD1	TRBV19	TRBJ1-6	TGTGCCACCCAAACAGGGGGCAGACCGAGGAATTCACCCCTCCACTTT	CATQTGGRPRNSPLHF
-	TRBD2	TRBV28	TRBJ2-3	TGTGCCACCCTAACAAGCGGGAAGAGCACAGATACGCAGTATTTT	CATLTSGKSTDTQYF
-	TRBD1	TRBV28	TRBJ1-5	TGTGCCAGCAGTTTACAAGTCGCAGGGGGTGATCAGCCCCAGCATTTT	CASSLQVAGGDQPQHF
-	-	TRBV7-8	TRBJ2-5	TGTGCCAGCAGTCGCCAGGAGACCCAGTACTTC	CASSRQETQYF
few	-	TRBV30	TRBJ1-6	TGTGCCGGGACCCCAACATCCCTGGAGTCACCCCTCCACTTT	CAGTPTSLESPLHF
-	TRBD1	TRBV11-2	TRBJ2-3	TGTGCCAGCAGCTGGGACAGGAGCACAGATACGCAGTATTTT	CASSWDRSTDTQYF
-	-	TRBV7-9	TRBJ1-2	TGTGCCAGCAGCTTAGCAACGTTCGGAGGGCCTCCCCCCGGTGGTATGACCTTC	CASSLATFGGPPPGGMTF
-	TRBD1	TRBV3-1/TRBV3-2	TRBJ1-1	TGTGCCAGCAGACCTTCGGACAGGGGTGGGAACACTGAAGCTTTCTTT	CASRPSDRGGNTEAFF
-	TRBD1	TRBV5-1	TRBJ2-7	TGCGCCAGCAGCAACAGAGGACAGGGGTTGATCAGCTCCTACGAGCAGTACTTC	CASSNRGQGLISSYEQYF
-	-	TRBV5-1	TRBJ1-2	TGCGCCAGCAGCTTGGGTACTGGGACACAGTATGGCTACACCTTC	CASSLGTGTQYGYTF
-	-	TRBV5-4	TRBJ1-5	TGTGCCAGCAGCTCTGACATAGATCAGCCCCAGCATTTT	CASSSDIDQPQHF
-	-	TRBV28	TRBJ2-7	TGTGCCAGCAGTTTTACCAGAGGGTACGAGCAGTACTTC	CASSFTRGYEQYF
-	TRBD2	TRBV30	TRBJ2-2	TGTGCCTGGAGCCGCGGGGGAACGAACACCGGGGAGCTGTTTTTT	CAWSRGGTNTGELFF